This T cell receptor beta chain appears in the sequencing data of a study of blood T cells in healthy people across ages. Study-wide background: Researchers report that template switching captured about one barcoded beta molecule per two T cells.

Through a sample-barcoded 5' primer and a J-beta primer mix, a second PCR was run for 7 to 11 cycles. TCRdb re-called the 5' RACE reads through MiXCR, storing one row per CDR3 protein. The repertoire consists of some 370,000 distinct CDR3 sequences, with 52% occurring once and the leading ten covering around 49%. Sequenced sample: blood. The source of this sequence is a man in his sixties in good health.

The CDR3 DNA is TGTGCCAGCAGAGACCCGGGACAGGGGGCGTACGAGCAGTACTTC. As protein: CASRDPGQGAYEQYF. This chain joins TRBV6-5 and TRBJ2-7; TRBD1 matches at 12 bases. The junction had 7 bases not matched to a gene; V was cut back by 6 bases and J by 4 bases. The CDR3 consists of 15 residues. CDR1 is MNHEY, CDR2 SVGAGI, per germline.